Below, 6 T cell receptor beta chains from the same sample are listed, as sequenced in a study of CD4+ T cells in melanoma. Generated by immunoSEQ multiplex PCR, the TCRdb table keeps only in-frame clones and is missing some. This table holds about 10,000 clones, roughly 60% found once. Input material: cells from a culture (not recorded whether cultured in vitro). All receptors derive from a human donor with melanoma.

The V call is TRBV7-9, the J call TRBJ1-3, with D possibly TRBD1 on 6 matching bases. Per germline, CDR1 SEHNR and CDR2 FQNEAQ (reference sequence). V lost 5 bases and J 4 bases, leaving 9 bases between the germline ends. The CDR3 runs to 13 residues. The CDR3 sequence: CASSHRDGNTIYF. The DNA for the CDR3 is TGTGCCAGCAGCCACAGGGACGGAAACACCATATATTTT.

The chain couples TRBV6-5 to TRBJ1-2; possible D gene TRBD1, 5 bases. The CDR3 sequence is 13 residues long. Trimming removed 4 bases from V and 3 bases from J, with 9 bases in between. Germline V gene sequence: CDR1 MNHEY, CDR2 SVGAGI. CDR3 DNA sequence: TGTGCCAGCAGTTCGGGACCTTACTATGGCTACACCTTC. Amino acids: CASSSGPYYGYTF.

The rearrangement links TRBV6-1 to TRBJ2-1; 8 bases align to TRBD2. This CDR3 region has 16 residues. Per germline, CDR1 MNHNS and CDR2 SASEGT. Trimming removed 1 base from V and 4 bases from J; junction bases left unmatched: 6. The DNA for the CDR3 is TGTGCCAGCAGTGAAGTAGCAGCGGGGGCTTACAATGAGCAGTTCTTC. It is translated as CASSEVAAGAYNEQFF.

The rearrangement links TRBV7-6 to TRBJ2-3, with D unclear. The V and J ends lost 11 bases and 2 bases respectively, with 17 bases between them. This CDR3 spans 14 amino acids. Germline V CDR1 and CDR2: SGHVS, FNYEAQ. The CDR3 spells CALWYYRYTDTQYF. Written as DNA, the CDR3 is TGTGCCTTATGGTATTACCGGTACACAGATACGCAGTATTTT.

The V gene is TRBV10-3, the J gene TRBJ1-5; 7 bases align to TRBD1. The CDR3 is made up of 14 amino acids. Germline CDR1 and CDR2: ENHRY and SYGVKD. With 3 bases clipped from V and 5 bases from J, the junction kept 4 bases outside the gene matches. CDR3 protein: CAISDSTGYQPQHF. For the CDR3, the DNA is TGTGCCATCAGTGACTCGACAGGGTATCAGCCCCAGCATTTT.

V gene TRBV7-6 combines with J gene TRBJ2-6; D remains unclear. V lost 1 base to trimming and J lost 0 bases, with 4 bases between them. The CDR3 length is 15 residues. Germline CDR1 and CDR2: SGHVS and FNYEAQ. In nucleotides, the CDR3 is TGTGCCAGCAGCTTAGTTGGCTCTGGGGCCAACGTCCTGACTTTC. Protein: CASSLVGSGANVLTF.